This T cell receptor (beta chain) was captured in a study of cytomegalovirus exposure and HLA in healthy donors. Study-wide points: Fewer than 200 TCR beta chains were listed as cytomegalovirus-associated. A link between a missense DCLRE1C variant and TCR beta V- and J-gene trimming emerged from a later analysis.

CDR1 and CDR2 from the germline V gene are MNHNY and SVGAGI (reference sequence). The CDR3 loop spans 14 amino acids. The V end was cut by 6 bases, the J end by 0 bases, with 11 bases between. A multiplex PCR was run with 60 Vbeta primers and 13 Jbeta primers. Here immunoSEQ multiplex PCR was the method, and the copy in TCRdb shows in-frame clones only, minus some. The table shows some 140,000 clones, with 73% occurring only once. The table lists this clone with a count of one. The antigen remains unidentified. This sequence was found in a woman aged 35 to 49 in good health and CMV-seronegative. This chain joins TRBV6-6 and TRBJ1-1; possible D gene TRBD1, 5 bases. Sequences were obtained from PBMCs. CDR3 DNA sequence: TGTGCCAGCAGAAAGGGGTTAATGAACACTGAAGCTTTCTTT. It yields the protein CASRKGLMNTEAFF.